This T cell receptor beta chain was recovered during a study of OX40 agonist ivuxolimab in advanced cancers. Study-wide context: Having had anti-PD-1, anti-PD-L1 or anti-CTLA-4 therapy before was allowed, and over 35% had some.

Germline V gives CDR1 GTSNPN, CDR2 SVGIG (reference sequence). CDR3 size: 15 residues. The V end was cut by 3 bases, the J end by 4 bases, with 15 bases between. Produced via immunoSEQ multiplex PCR; TCRdb's table is partial and in-frame only. The sample shows about 50,000 clones, around nine tenths of them seen only once. No patient had autoimmune disease or received systemic immunosuppression. Source: CD4+ or CD8+ T cells sorted from blood, taken in a trial of the OX40 agonist ivuxolimab. The sequence came from an adult with an advanced solid tumor such as melanoma, head and neck, liver or kidney cancer. V gene TRBV30 combines with J gene TRBJ2-2; tentative D call: TRBD1 (5 bases). In DNA form, the CDR3 reads TGTGCCTGGAGAACCCCAGGGCTACTCACCGGGGAGCTGTTTTTT. Protein product: CAWRTPGLLTGELFF.